The 17 T cell receptor beta chains presented below share a single source sample, sequenced in a study of T cells in tuberculosis. Only in-frame clones appear in the TCRdb table, and some are missing; sequencing was by immunoSEQ multiplex PCR. The sample contains roughly 92,000 clones, about nine tenths of which appear only once. After thawing and overnight rest, PBMC were stained with GMM-loaded CD1B tetramer, viability dye and anti-CD3 for sorting. CD1B tetramers were loaded with Rhodococcus equi-derived C32 glucose monomycolate. Specimen: CD1b-GMM tetramer-negative cells sorted from PBMCs. The receptors derive from an adult woman with latent tuberculosis.

The gene calls are TRBV9 and TRBJ1-2; 7 bases map to TRBD1. J gave up 4 bases and V 4 bases, and 16 bases lay outside the gene matches. The CDR3 spans 17 residues. The germline CDR1 and CDR2 sequences are SGDLS and YYNGEE. The CDR3, as DNA: TGTGCCAGCAGCTCCCGGGACAGTCGGACGGTTAGCTATGGCTACACCTTC. It yields the protein CASSSRDSRTVSYGYTF.

The gene calls are TRBV15 and TRBJ2-7; 10 bases fit TRBD1. Germline CDR1 reads LNHNV; CDR2 reads YYDKDF (reference sequence). V lost 5 bases and J lost 7; bases outside the gene matches: 20. The CDR3 runs 18 residues. CDR3 in amino acids: CATSRLSGTGAFYYEQYF. The CDR3 DNA is TGTGCCACCAGCCGACTCTCCGGGACAGGGGCTTTTTATTATGAGCAGTACTTC.

This chain uses TRBV7-9 with TRBJ1-3; no firm D call. Per germline, CDR1 SEHNR and CDR2 FQNEAQ (reference sequence). V gave up 6 bases and J gave up 0 bases, with 6 bases separating them. CDR3 length: 13 amino acids. The CDR3 region has the DNA TGTGCCAGCAGGGCCAACTCTGGAAACACCATATATTTT. Its protein product is CASRANSGNTIYF.

V usage is TRBV4-3 and J usage is TRBJ1-4; 9 positions match TRBD1. CDR3 length: 15 residues. Germline loops: CDR1 LGHNA, CDR2 YSLEER. V was pared by 2 bases and J by 7 bases, with 5 bases of the junction left unmatched. CDR3 sequence (DNA): TGCGCCAGCAGCCAAAGGGACAGGGTGGGTGAAAAACTGTTTTTT. This gives the protein CASSQRDRVGEKLFF.

The chain employs TRBV6-6 and TRBJ2-7; D unresolved. This CDR3 is built from 13 residues. The V gene lost 2 bases and the J gene lost 3 bases, with 8 bases spanning the gap. In germline, CDR1 is MNHNY, CDR2 SVGAGI (reference sequence). The CDR3 loop is CASSYAADYEQYV. The CDR3 nucleotides are TGTGCCAGCAGTTACGCGGCAGACTACGAGCAGTACGTC.

The chain recombines TRBV18 with TRBJ2-1, with 8 bases lining up with TRBD1. This CDR3 has 17 residues. V lost 0 bases and J lost 7; bases outside the gene matches: 11. In germline, CDR1 is KGHSH, CDR2 LQKENI. The CDR3 coding sequence is TGTGCCAGCTCACCACCAGGGGGGACAGGTCGGTTGAATGAGCAGTTCTTC. This sequence encodes CASSPPGGTGRLNEQFF.

The chain couples TRBV5-1 to TRBJ1-5; the D gene is possibly TRBD1 (6 bases). The germline V and J ends were trimmed by 0 bases and 4 bases, with 11 bases remaining between them. The CDR3 loop spans 15 amino acids. Germline values: CDR1 SGHRS, CDR2 YFSETQ. The CDR3 loop is CASSLEDSANQPQHF. The CDR3 nucleotides read TGCGCCAGCAGCTTGGAGGACAGTGCAAATCAGCCCCAGCATTTT.

The chain carries TRBV4-2 and TRBJ1-3; weak D call: TRBD1 (5 bases). The CDR3 is 17 residues long. Germline values: CDR1 LGHNA, CDR2 YNFKEQ. The ends were cut back, 0 bases at V and 5 bases at J, with 17 bases in the middle. For the CDR3, the DNA is TGTGCCAGCAGCCAAGATGGAACCAGGGTAGGAAGAAACACCATATATTTT. Its protein is CASSQDGTRVGRNTIYF.

V gene TRBV10-3 combines with J gene TRBJ2-1, with 9 positions matching TRBD2. Unmatched junction bases numbered 10, after V lost 4 bases and J lost 15 bases. The CDR3 extends over 13 amino acids. Germline CDR1 reads ENHRY; CDR2 reads SYGVKD. The CDR3 sequence: CAISVAGDRALFF. CDR3 coding DNA: TGTGCCATCAGTGTAGCGGGGGATCGGGCCCTGTTCTTC.

The J gene is TRBJ1-1, the V gene TRBV6-5; D call uncertain. Between the trimmed V and J ends, which lost 0 bases and 0 bases, there was a span of 8 bases. CDR1 is MNHEY, CDR2 SVGAGI, per germline. The CDR3 spans 15 residues. Written as DNA, the CDR3 is TGTGCCAGCAGTTACTCTGGCAGTTTGAACACTGAAGCTTTCTTT. Encoded protein: CASSYSGSLNTEAFF.

V is TRBV5-6 and J is TRBJ1-1; D remains ambiguous. This CDR3 spans 13 amino acids. V was trimmed by 0 bases and J by 7 bases, leaving 10 bases between them. Germline V CDR1 and CDR2: SGHDT, YYEEEE. The CDR3 loop is CASSLGRSFEAFF. In DNA, the CDR3 is TGTGCCAGCAGCTTGGGGCGGAGTTTTGAAGCTTTCTTT. Full variable domain (rest looked up from reference TRBV5-6 and TRBJ1-1): DAGVTQSPTHLIKTRGQQVTLRCSPKSGHDTVSWYQQALGQGPQFIFQYYEEEERQRGNFPDRFSGHQFPNYSSELNVNALLLGDSALYLCASSLGRSFEAFFGQGTRLTVV.

Here the CDR3 DNA reads TGCAGCGTGTGGGACAGGGCCCACTATGGCTACACCTTC. Translated: CSVWDRAHYGYTF. J is TRBJ1-2 and V is TRBV29-1; the match to TRBD1 covers 9 bases. This CDR3 region has 13 residues. CDR1 is SQVTM, CDR2 ANQGSEA, per germline. Trimming cost V 6 bases and J 3 bases; bases outside gene matches: 5.

The J gene is TRBJ1-5, the V gene TRBV9; weak D call: TRBD1 (6 bases). The V gene lost 0 bases and the J gene lost 2 bases, with 9 bases spanning the gap. The CDR3 contains 15 residues. Germline V lookup: CDR1 SGDLS, CDR2 YYNGEE. CDR3 in amino acids: CASSVGGQRNQPQHF. In nucleotides, the CDR3 is TGTGCCAGCAGCGTAGGCGGACAGCGCAATCAGCCCCAGCATTTT.

The CDR3 region is CASSYGTSGDTQYF. As DNA, the CDR3 is TGTGCCAGCAGTTACGGGACTAGCGGGGATACGCAGTATTTT. V usage is TRBV7-9 and J usage is TRBJ2-3; 12 nucleotides align to TRBD2. CDR1 is SEHNR and CDR2 is FQNEAQ in the germline V gene (reference sequence). With 6 bases clipped from V and 6 bases from J, the junction kept 4 bases outside the gene matches. The CDR3 has 14 amino acids.

This chain joins TRBV19 and TRBJ1-1; a possible D gene is TRBD1 (6 bases). CDR3 size: 16 residues. Trimming took off 1 base at V and 6 bases at J, with 18 bases between the two ends. Germline CDR1 LNHDA, CDR2 SQIVND (reference sequence). The CDR3 nucleotides read TGTGCCAGTAGTATAGCCTCACCGGGGGGCGCCGCTGAAGCTTTCTTT. It translates to CASSIASPGGAAEAFF.

The chain couples TRBV19 to TRBJ2-2; D perhaps matches TRBD2 (6 bases). CDR3 length equals 17 residues. Germline values: CDR1 LNHDA, CDR2 SQIVND (reference sequence). V was pared by 0 bases and J by 0 bases, with 11 bases between. The CDR3 protein is CASSIERDWANTGELFF. The CDR3, as DNA: TGTGCCAGTAGTATAGAGCGGGACTGGGCGAACACCGGGGAGCTGTTTTTT.

V and J are TRBV5-1 and TRBJ1-1, with 8 nucleotides matching TRBD1. J was trimmed by 7 bases and V by 5 bases; bases with no gene match: 7. The CDR3 length is 13 residues. Germline lookup yields CDR1 SGHRS and CDR2 YFSETQ. The CDR3 DNA follows: TGCGCCAGCAGGCAAGGGACAGGAGATGAAGCTTTCTTT. It is translated as CASRQGTGDEAFF.